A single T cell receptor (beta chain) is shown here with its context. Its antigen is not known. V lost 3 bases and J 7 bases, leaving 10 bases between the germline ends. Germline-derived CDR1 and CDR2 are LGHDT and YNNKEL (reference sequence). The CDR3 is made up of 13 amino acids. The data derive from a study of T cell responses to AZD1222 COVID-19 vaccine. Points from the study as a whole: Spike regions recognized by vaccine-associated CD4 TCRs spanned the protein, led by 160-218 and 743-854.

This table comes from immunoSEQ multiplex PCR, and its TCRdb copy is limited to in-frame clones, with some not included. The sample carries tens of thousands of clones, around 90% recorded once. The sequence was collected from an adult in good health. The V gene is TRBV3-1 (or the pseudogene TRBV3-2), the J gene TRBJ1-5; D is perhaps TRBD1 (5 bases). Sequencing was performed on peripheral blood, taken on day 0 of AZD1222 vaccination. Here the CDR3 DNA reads TGTGCCAGCAGCCAGGGGAGGGACCAGCCCCAGCATTTT. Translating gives CASSQGRDQPQHF.